This T cell receptor (beta chain) was recovered during a study of T cell responses to AZD1222 COVID-19 vaccine. The wider study: Recipients boosted at about 4 weeks or about 12 weeks are pooled.

TCRdb's table, derived via immunoSEQ multiplex PCR, lists solely in-frame clones and lacks some. This table holds around 100,000 clones, around nine tenths found once. The V end was cut by 4 bases, the J end by 8 bases, with 15 bases between. From germline, CDR1 is SGDLS and CDR2 YYNGEE. CDR3 length: 13 residues. The sequence derives from an adult in good health. Sequenced material: peripheral blood, taken on day 0 of AZD1222 vaccination. The chain joins TRBV9 to TRBJ1-2; D is uncertain. The DNA for the CDR3 is TGTGCCAGCAGCTTCTCGGATCGTGGGGGCTACACCTTC. It encodes CASSFSDRGGYTF.